Included here is one T cell receptor beta chain sequence, with context. No antigen is known for it. Primers: 60 Vbeta forward and 13 Jbeta reverse. In the original analysis: As a later analysis found, there were 78 million or so unique TCR beta chains, of which around 10 million were shared. Libraries were prepared by immunoSEQ multiplex PCR; TCRdb keeps only in-frame clonotypes and omits some of them. V and J calls and clone size are given by that table; D and trimming were obtained from the DNA. The sample has tens of thousands of clones; 75% to 80% are singletons. This sample was taken from a study of cytomegalovirus exposure and HLA in healthy donors. The germline V gene encodes CDR1 LNHDA and CDR2 SQIVND (reference sequence). The junction had 6 bases not matched to a gene; V was cut back by 8 bases and J by 5 bases. The CDR3 runs 13 residues. Study results and caveats: Later analysis identified several of the most significant clusters that appeared linked to common viral pathogens. Later analysis associated a missense DCLRE1C variant with TCR beta V- and J-gene trimming.

The TCR sequence derives from a middle-aged man in good health and CMV-seronegative. The sample comprised PBMCs. This chain uses TRBV19 with TRBJ2-7, with 10 bases aligning to TRBD1. The CDR3 region has the DNA TGTGCCAGTCGGGACAGGGGTAACAACGAGCAGTACTTC. As protein: CASRDRGNNEQYF.